Listed here are 8 T cell receptor beta chains from one sample, sequenced in a study of Ad26.COV2.S vaccination and SARS-CoV-2 variants. Regarding treatment: around 19 received Ad26.COV2.S at low or high dose, single or two shots; about 5 received placebo; per-sample allocation not given. Day 63 after the first vaccine or placebo injection was the time point for sampling. TCRdb's table, derived via immunoSEQ multiplex PCR, lists solely in-frame clones and lacks some. This sample has about 350,000 clones, with 70% to 90% found just once. This specimen was peripheral blood, taken in a trial of Ad26.COV2.S vaccine versus placebo. The receptors stem from a person between 18 and 65 years old who received the Ad26.COV2.S COVID-19 vaccine or a placebo.

This rearrangement joins TRBV27 to TRBJ2-5; D is uncertain. Looked up from germline, CDR1 is MNHEY and CDR2 is SMNVEV (reference sequence). CDR3 length: 13 amino acids. V lost 6 bases and J lost 5, with 13 bases in between. The CDR3 bases are TGTGCCAGCAGGATGGGTGCTGCGGAGACCCAGTACTTC. Its protein is CASRMGAAETQYF.

The V gene is TRBV7-6, the J gene TRBJ1-1; perhaps TRBD1 as D (5 bases). This CDR3 comprises 15 residues. Germline V gene sequence: CDR1 SGHVS, CDR2 FNYEAQ. V lost 1 base and J lost 1, with 10 bases in between. The CDR3 loop is CASSLGGVQNTEAFF. CDR3 DNA sequence: TGTGCCAGCAGCTTAGGGGGGGTCCAGAACACTGAAGCTTTCTTT.

A note on this clone: One junction end disagrees with the germline gene, perhaps due to a read error. J is TRBJ2-6 and V is TRBV6-4, with D unclear. This CDR3 contains 12 residues. Germline V CDR1 and CDR2: MRHNA, SNTAGT. This chain's CDR3 is CASSDSASSGAF. CDR3 DNA: TGTGCCAGCAGTGACTCGGCCTCCTCGGGCGCTTTC.

J is TRBJ2-6 and V is TRBV5-6; 10 bases agree with TRBD1. The CDR3 extends over 15 amino acids. V was pared by 0 bases and J by 13 bases, with 7 bases of the junction left unmatched. Per the germline V gene, CDR1 is SGHDT and CDR2 is YYEEEE. The CDR3 nucleotides are TGTGCCAGCAGCTTGGAGGTGGGACAGGGGAGAGTCCTGACTTTC. Translation gives CASSLEVGQGRVLTF.

About this clone: Other DNA sequences in the sample encode the same CDR3. The chain couples TRBV5-4 to TRBJ2-1; 7 nucleotides align to TRBD2. The CDR3 loop spans 15 amino acids. CDR1 and CDR2 (germline): SGHNT, YYREEE (reference sequence). The V and J ends lost 4 bases and 6 bases, in that order; junction bases with no gene match: 10. In nucleotides, the CDR3 is TGTGCCAGCAGCCCGAGAGCGGGATTGGGCAATGAGCAGTTCTTC. This translates into CASSPRAGLGNEQFF.

The chain employs TRBV5-4 and TRBJ2-3, with 10 bases matching TRBD2. The CDR3 covers 15 residues. Germline V lookup: CDR1 SGHNT, CDR2 YYREEE (reference sequence). The J segment lost 4 bases and the V segment lost 3 bases, leaving 5 bases of the junction unmatched. The chain's CDR3 is CASSSSGSGPDTQYF. The CDR3 nucleotides read TGTGCCAGCAGCTCTAGCGGGAGTGGCCCAGATACGCAGTATTTT.

V gene TRBV7-9 combines with J gene TRBJ1-1; perhaps TRBD1 as D (6 bases). The V and J ends lost 7 bases and 2 bases respectively, with 17 bases between them. This CDR3 is 15 amino acids long. From germline, CDR1 is SEHNR and CDR2 FQNEAQ (reference sequence). CDR3: CASTPGGGPNTEAFF. The CDR3 region has the DNA TGTGCCAGCACACCTGGGGGGGGCCCTAACACTGAAGCTTTCTTT.

The CDR3 region is CASSQNRAAGTDTQYF. CDR3 DNA: TGTGCCAGCAGCCAAAACAGGGCAGCTGGCACAGATACGCAGTATTTT. This chain uses TRBV7-8 with TRBJ2-3; D perhaps matches TRBD1 (6 bases). V lost 5 bases to trimming and J lost 1 base, with 16 bases between them. The germline V gene has CDR1 SGHVS and CDR2 FQNEAQ. The CDR3 totals 16 residues.